This is a list of T cell receptor beta chains from one sample in a study of cytomegalovirus exposure and HLA in healthy donors. Data came from immunoSEQ multiplex PCR; TCRdb stores just in-frame clones and leaves some out. The repertoire consists of 180,000 or so clones, with around 76% occurring once and the leading ten covering over 2%. The specimen was PBMCs. These receptors originate from a woman between 25 and 40 years old in good health and CMV-seropositive. Each CDR3 is given with its conserved first and last residue. Fields, in order: D gene, V gene, clone size, J gene, CDR3 DNA, CDR3 protein. The D gene is left open where the match is weak. The size field is filled for only some rows; it gives once, few, many or a size class.

TRBD2	TRBV7-2	.	TRBJ2-1	TGTGCCAGCAGCTTAGGACTAGCGAACCCACGGAATGAGCAGTTCTTC	CASSLGLANPRNEQFF
.	TRBV5-5	.	TRBJ1-2	TGTGCCAGCAGCCCCTCAGGGGAACGGGGCTACACCTTC	CASSPSGERGYTF
.	TRBV2	.	TRBJ2-3	TGTGCCAGCGGGGGAGGGGGGGTGGGCACAGATACGCAGTATTTT	CASGGGGVGTDTQYF
.	TRBV4-3	.	TRBJ1-6	TGCGCCAGCAGCCAAGAATCGATCAGGGGAGAGGATTCACCCCTCCACTTT	CASSQESIRGEDSPLHF
TRBD2	TRBV9	few	TRBJ2-3	TGTGCCAGCAGCGTAGAGGGGCTAGCGGGTCGAGGAGATACGCAGTATTTT	CASSVEGLAGRGDTQYF
.	TRBV7-3	.	TRBJ2-2	TGTGCCAGCAGTTCAGGGACACCAAACACCGGGGAGCTGTTTTTT	CASSSGTPNTGELFF
.	TRBV7-2	once	TRBJ2-5	TGTGCCAGCAGCTCTTGGGGGGGGCGAGAGACCCAGTACTTC	CASSSWGGRETQYF
.	TRBV7-2	few	TRBJ2-7	TGTGCCAGCAGCTTAGGTTCAGCCTACGAGCAGTACTTC	CASSLGSAYEQYF
TRBD2	TRBV29-1	.	TRBJ2-3	TGCAGCGTTGACGTTGCCCGCGGGGGGGCCTCAGATACGCAGTATTTT	CSVDVARGGASDTQYF
TRBD1	TRBV4-1	.	TRBJ2-7	TGCGCCAGCAGCCGAGGGTGGGGGCAAGACAGGGTCGCCGAGCAGTACTTC	CASSRGWGQDRVAEQYF
.	TRBV7-3	.	TRBJ1-6	TGTGCCAGCAGCTCTGGGACTTTTGGTGGTTCACCCCTCCACTTT	CASSSGTFGGSPLHF
TRBD1	TRBV11-1	.	TRBJ1-4	TGTGCCAGCAGCTCGCGGAGGGGTGGACAGGGTTCAACTAATGAAAAACTGTTTTTT	CASSSRRGGQGSTNEKLFF
TRBD1	TRBV5-1	.	TRBJ2-7	TGCGCCAGCAGCTTAGGTGGGACAGGGGGAAACTACGAGCAGTACTTC	CASSLGGTGGNYEQYF
TRBD1	TRBV6-6	.	TRBJ2-7	TGTGCCAGCGATCCACCCGGGACAGAACCTTACGAGCAGTACTTC	CASDPPGTEPYEQYF
TRBD1	TRBV6-4	.	TRBJ1-3	TGTGCCAGCAGCCGGGACAGTATAAGCTCTGGAAACACCATATATTTT	CASSRDSISSGNTIYF
TRBD1	TRBV11-3	.	TRBJ2-7	TGTGCCAGCAGCGCCCGGGACAGGGGGTACGAGCAGTACTTC	CASSARDRGYEQYF
.	TRBV25-1	few	TRBJ2-5	TGTGCCAGCAGTGAATATCTCGGTCAAGAGACCCAGTACTTC	CASSEYLGQETQYF
.	TRBV10-3	.	TRBJ2-2	TGTGCCAACCAGGGCGCGAACACCGGGGAGCTGTTTTTT	CANQGANTGELFF
.	TRBV5-6	.	TRBJ1-1	TGTGCCAGCAGCCTCGTGGAGGGGAACACTGAAGCTTTCTTT	CASSLVEGNTEAFF
TRBD2	TRBV9	.	TRBJ2-1	TGTGCCAGCAGCGATCGACTAGCGGGATACAATGAGCAGTTCTTC	CASSDRLAGYNEQFF
.	TRBV28	.	TRBJ1-4	TGTGCCAGCAGGCCCGGGTACCGAGATGAAAAACTGTTTTTT	CASRPGYRDEKLFF
TRBD2	TRBV5-1	.	TRBJ2-1	TGCGCCAGCAGCTCTCCGGGACTAGCGGGTGAGCAGTTCTTC	CASSSPGLAGEQFF
TRBD2	TRBV10-2	.	TRBJ2-2	TGCGCCAGCAGCCATCCTAGCGGGGGGGCCGATCCCGGGGAGCTGTTTTTT	CASSHPSGGADPGELFF
TRBD2	TRBV5-8	.	TRBJ2-1	TGTGCCGGCAGCTCCCGCCCGGGGGGGAACAATGAGCAGTTCTTC	CAGSSRPGGNNEQFF
.	TRBV4-3	.	TRBJ2-1	TGCGCCAGCAGCCTTGGGGGACAAGGGGGAGATGAGCAGTTCTTC	CASSLGGQGGDEQFF
TRBD1	TRBV7-3	.	TRBJ1-4	TGTGCCAGCAGCTCCCCCCCGGGGGACAGGGCCACTGAAAAACTGTTTTTT	CASSSPPGDRATEKLFF
TRBD2	TRBV4-2	.	TRBJ2-7	TGTGCCAGCAGCCAAGACGGGGGGGAGAGCTACGAGCAGTACTTC	CASSQDGGESYEQYF
.	TRBV9	.	TRBJ2-5	TGTGCCAGCAGCCCAGAGGGCAGCCGGGAGACCCAGTACTTC	CASSPEGSRETQYF
.	TRBV7-8	.	TRBJ2-3	TGTGCCAGCAGCTTAGGCTTAGCCGGGGTCTACACAGATACGCAGTATTTT	CASSLGLAGVYTDTQYF
TRBD1	TRBV10-3	.	TRBJ1-2	TGTGCCATCGGACAGGGGGCAGGGTATGGCTACACCTTC	CAIGQGAGYGYTF
TRBD1	TRBV29-1	.	TRBJ2-7	TGCAGCGGAGTGACAGGGGCCTGGGGGGAGCAGTACTTC	CSGVTGAWGEQYF
.	TRBV7-9	.	TRBJ1-5	TGTGCCAGCAGCTTAACGGGAGGTCATCAGCCCCAGCATTTT	CASSLTGGHQPQHF
TRBD1	TRBV9	.	TRBJ2-2	TGTGCCAGCAGCGTCCGGGACAGGAGGAACACCGGGGAGCTGTTTTTT	CASSVRDRRNTGELFF
.	TRBV2	.	TRBJ1-1	TGTGCCAGCAGTGAAGCGATGGGGGCGCTGGGTGAAGCTTTCTTT	CASSEAMGALGEAFF
.	TRBV6-1	once	TRBJ1-6	TGTGCCAGCAGTGAAGCCGGGAATTCACCCCTCCACTTT	CASSEAGNSPLHF
.	TRBV19	.	TRBJ1-1	TGTGCCAGTAGTAGAGCCACGACAGGAAACACTGAAGCTTTCTTT	CASSRATTGNTEAFF
TRBD2	TRBV4-2	.	TRBJ2-3	TGTGCCAGCAGCCCGAGCTTATCGACTAGCGCAGTCACAGATACGCAGTATTTT	CASSPSLSTSAVTDTQYF
.	TRBV7-3	once	TRBJ1-1	TGTGCCAGCAGCTTAGGTCCCGTGAGTGCTGAAGCTTTCTTT	CASSLGPVSAEAFF
.	TRBV4-3	.	TRBJ2-2	TGCGCCAGCAGCCAAGACAGGGACTCCGGGGAGCTGTTTTTT	CASSQDRDSGELFF
TRBD1	TRBV4-1	.	TRBJ1-5	TGCGCCAGCAGCCAAGGTGGGACAGGCAATCAGCCCCAGCATTTT	CASSQGGTGNQPQHF
TRBD1	TRBV18	.	TRBJ2-1	TGTGCCAGCTCACCACAGGACAGGGGATCACCGTTCTTC	CASSPQDRGSPFF
.	TRBV7-9	once	TRBJ1-2	TGTGCCAGCAGCTTAGGGGCAGATTACTATGGCTACACCTTC	CASSLGADYYGYTF
TRBD1	TRBV28	.	TRBJ1-5	TGTGCCAGCAGGGCTTACCGGACAGGGAACAATCAGCCCCAGCATTTT	CASRAYRTGNNQPQHF
TRBD2	TRBV19	.	TRBJ2-5	TGTGCCAGTAGTCCACGACTAGCGGGGGGCCAAGAGACCCAGTACTTC	CASSPRLAGGQETQYF
.	TRBV5-1	.	TRBJ1-1	TGCGCCAGCAGCTTGGCTCCAGGGTCAAACACTGAAGCTTTCTTT	CASSLAPGSNTEAFF
TRBD1	TRBV4-3	once	TRBJ1-1	TGCGCCAGCAGCCAACGCCGGGACAGGGGTGAAGCTTTCTTT	CASSQRRDRGEAFF